This is a list of T cell receptor beta chains from one sample in a study of T cell responses to AZD1222 COVID-19 vaccine. The assay was immunoSEQ multiplex PCR, and TCRdb's table has in-frame clones only and misses some. The sample has more than 95,000 clones, about 88% seen once. Sequencing was performed on peripheral blood, taken on day 0 of AZD1222 vaccination. These receptor sequences come from an adult in good health. Both conserved end residues are part of each CDR3.

CASSPRDRGGETQYF	TRBV7-9	TRBJ2-5
CASSPENRVYEQYF	TRBV5-6	TRBJ2-7
CASSFSPDRVGYGYTF	TRBV27	TRBJ1-2
CASSLHGGTGEQYF	TRBV28	TRBJ2-7
CASSKGDRGPVRLYEQYF	TRBV21-1	TRBJ2-7
CASSDRGNEQFF	TRBV6-4	TRBJ2-1
CASSDSLGGTEAFF	TRBV6-4	TRBJ1-1
CASSDSAGNQETQYF	TRBV6-5	TRBJ2-5
CASSPPPWTGAGYTF	TRBV19	TRBJ1-2
CASSLVENTGELFF	TRBV5-4	TRBJ2-2
CASSFGTANSPLHF	TRBV27	TRBJ1-6
CASSYSTGTASYEQYF	TRBV6-5	TRBJ2-7
CASSSQGAYNSPLHF	TRBV28	TRBJ1-6
CASSPRVKTDQANTGELFF	TRBV18	TRBJ2-2
CASSLGTGFTDTQYF	TRBV7-8	TRBJ2-3
CASSFGSAEGDTQYF	TRBV5-1	TRBJ2-3
CASSGEIVAARNPDNSPLHF	TRBV2	TRBJ1-6
CASSPTGGSEYGYTF	TRBV18	TRBJ1-2
CATSDDHGNTIYF	TRBV24-1	TRBJ1-3
CASSLPARESGANVLTF	TRBV4-2	TRBJ2-6
CASSLDETQYF	TRBV7-8	TRBJ2-5
CASSEGSGNTIYF	TRBV5-1	TRBJ1-3
CASRKSGTGYRNEQFF	TRBV25-1	TRBJ2-1